These T cell receptor beta chains were read from a single sample in a study of blood T cell repertoires in COVID-19. Sequencing was performed with immunoSEQ multiplex PCR; in TCRdb, only in-frame clones are kept and a portion is missing. The profile covers some 180,000 clones, with 70% to 90% appearing a single time and under 25% taken by the ten largest. What was sequenced was peripheral blood. Receptors were obtained from a man in his 60s with active or convalescent COVID-19. CDR3s include the opening cysteine and the closing phenylalanine or tryptophan. The order of the fields is CDR3 protein, CDR3 DNA, V gene, D gene, J gene, clone size, CDR3 length. The D gene is left open where the match is weak. Size values are once, few and many counts, or a class for expanded clones, and some rows have none.

CDR3: CASSTGTSGGGELFF
DNA: TGTGCCAGCAGCACCGGGACTAGCGGGGGCGGGGAGCTGTTTTTT
V: TRBV7-3
D: TRBD2
J: TRBJ2-2
size: .
length: 15

CDR3: CASHPWGGTGELFF
DNA: TGTGCCAGCCACCCGTGGGGAGGGACCGGGGAGCTGTTTTTT
V: TRBV6-5
D: TRBD2
J: TRBJ2-2
size: once
length: 14

CDR3: CASSTVGGATETQYF
DNA: TGTGCCAGTAGTACAGTCGGCGGGGCCACAGAGACCCAGTACTTC
V: TRBV19
D: .
J: TRBJ2-5
size: once
length: 15

CDR3: CASSVEGQGASPLHF
DNA: TGTGCCAGCAGCGTTGAAGGACAGGGGGCTTCACCCCTCCACTTT
V: TRBV2
D: TRBD1
J: TRBJ1-6
size: .
length: 15

CDR3: CASSRWTGGTEAFF
DNA: TGTGCCAGCAGCAGATGGACAGGGGGGACTGAAGCTTTCTTT
V: TRBV5-4
D: TRBD1
J: TRBJ1-1
size: .
length: 14

CDR3: CASSYSMTGNYGYTF
DNA: TGTGCCAGCAGTTACTCGATGACAGGGAACTATGGCTACACCTTC
V: TRBV6-5
D: TRBD1
J: TRBJ1-2
size: few
length: 15

CDR3: CASSYFGQLNTEAFF
DNA: TGTGCCAGCAGTTACTTTGGGCAGTTAAACACTGAAGCTTTCTTT
V: TRBV6-5
D: .
J: TRBJ1-1
size: .
length: 15

CDR3: CASQPLQGGVGGYTF
DNA: TGTGCCAGCCAACCCCTCCAGGGCGGGGTTGGAGGCTACACCTTC
V: TRBV2
D: .
J: TRBJ1-2
size: .
length: 15

CDR3: CASSFGSTEAFF
DNA: TGTGCCAGCAGTTTCGGGAGCACTGAAGCTTTCTTT
V: TRBV12-3/TRBV12-4
D: .
J: TRBJ1-1
size: .
length: 12

CDR3: CASSQGIEVAGGIHF
DNA: .
V: TRBV3-1/TRBV3-2
D: .
J: TRBJ1-6
size: .
length: 15

CDR3: CASNLGQVAAYEQYF
DNA: TGTGCCAGCAACCTGGGGCAGGTGGCCGCCTACGAGCAGTACTTC
V: TRBV6-5
D: .
J: TRBJ2-7
size: .
length: 15

CDR3: CASRGPGTGLIGGGYTF
DNA: TGCGCCAGCAGAGGCCCCGGGACAGGGCTAATAGGGGGTGGCTACACCTTC
V: TRBV10-1
D: TRBD1
J: TRBJ1-2
size: .
length: 17

CDR3: CASSIQGRNTGELFF
DNA: TGCGCCAGCAGTATACAGGGACGGAACACCGGGGAGCTGTTTTTT
V: TRBV5-1
D: .
J: TRBJ2-2
size: .
length: 15

CDR3: CASSLAWGLASGANVLTF
DNA: TGTGCCAGCAGCTTGGCCTGGGGACTAGCGTCTGGGGCCAACGTCCTGACTTTC
V: TRBV5-5
D: TRBD2
J: TRBJ2-6
size: .
length: 18

CDR3: CASRAGTVSNQPQHF
DNA: TGCGCCAGCAGAGCCGGGACAGTTAGCAATCAGCCCCAGCATTTT
V: TRBV10-2
D: TRBD1
J: TRBJ1-5
size: .
length: 15

CDR3: CAISESIVRRVETQYF
DNA: TGTGCCATCAGTGAGTCGATAGTAAGACGGGTGGAGACCCAGTACTTC
V: TRBV10-3
D: .
J: TRBJ2-5
size: .
length: 16

CDR3: CASSPAGLYISYEQYF
DNA: TGTGCCAGCAGCCCCGCAGGGCTCTATATCTCCTACGAGCAGTACTTC
V: TRBV7-9
D: .
J: TRBJ2-7
size: few
length: 16

CDR3: CASRRGSGGYTF
DNA: TGTGCCAGCAGGAGGGGGTCGGGAGGCTACACCTTC
V: TRBV2
D: .
J: TRBJ1-2
size: .
length: 12

CDR3: CAWSVIQGREQYF
DNA: TGTGCCTGGAGTGTCATACAGGGGCGCGAGCAGTACTTC
V: TRBV30
D: TRBD1
J: TRBJ2-7
size: .
length: 13

CDR3: CASSLVPATNEKLFF
DNA: TGTGCCAGCAGCTTAGTTCCTGCAACTAATGAAAAACTGTTTTTT
V: TRBV7-9
D: .
J: TRBJ1-4
size: .
length: 15

CDR3: CASSLGGGDYGYTF
DNA: TGCGCCAGCAGCCTAGGAGGGGGGGACTATGGCTACACCTTC
V: TRBV4-1
D: .
J: TRBJ1-2
size: .
length: 14

CDR3: CASSPSIEATNYGYTF
DNA: TGTGCCAGCTCACCCTCTATCGAGGCCACTAACTATGGCTACACCTTC
V: TRBV18
D: .
J: TRBJ1-2
size: .
length: 16